This paragraph covers one T cell receptor beta chain sequence. The V and J ends lost 1 base and 6 bases respectively, with 8 bases between them. This CDR3 contains 13 residues. Germline V gives CDR1 SGHDT, CDR2 YYEEEE. The PCR made use of 60 Vbeta and 13 Jbeta primers. Measured with immunoSEQ multiplex PCR; TCRdb has only the in-frame clones, and not every one. The repertoire table contains 45,000 to 55,000 clones. This entry belongs to a study of cytomegalovirus exposure and HLA in healthy donors. V and J are TRBV5-6 and TRBJ2-1, with no clear D. This receptor was identified in a woman aged 50 to 65 in good health and CMV-seropositive. Sequencing was done on a sample of PBMCs. CDR3 bases: TGTGCCAGCAGCTTGCGGGTAGTCAATGAGCAGTTCTTC. Translating gives CASSLRVVNEQFF.